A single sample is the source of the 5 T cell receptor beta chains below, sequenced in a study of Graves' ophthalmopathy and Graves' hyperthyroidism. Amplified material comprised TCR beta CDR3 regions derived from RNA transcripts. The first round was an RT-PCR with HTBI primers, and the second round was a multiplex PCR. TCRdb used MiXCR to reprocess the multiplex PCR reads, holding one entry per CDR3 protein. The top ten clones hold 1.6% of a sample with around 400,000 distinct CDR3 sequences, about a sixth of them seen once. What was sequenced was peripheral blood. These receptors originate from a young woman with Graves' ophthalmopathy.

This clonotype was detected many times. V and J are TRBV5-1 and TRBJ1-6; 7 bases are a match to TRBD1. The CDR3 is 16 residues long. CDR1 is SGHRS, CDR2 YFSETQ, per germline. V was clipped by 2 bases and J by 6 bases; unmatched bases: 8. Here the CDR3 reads CASSLAGTAPNSPLHF. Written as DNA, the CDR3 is TGCGCCAGCAGCTTAGCCGGGACAGCCCCTAATTCACCCCTCCACTTT. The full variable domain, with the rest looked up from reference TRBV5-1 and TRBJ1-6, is KAGVTQTPRYLIKTRGQQVTLSCSPISGHRSVSWYQQTPGQGLQFLFEYFSETQRNKGNFPGRFSGRQFSNSRSEMNVSTLELGDSALYLCASSLAGTAPNSPLHFGNGTRLTVT.

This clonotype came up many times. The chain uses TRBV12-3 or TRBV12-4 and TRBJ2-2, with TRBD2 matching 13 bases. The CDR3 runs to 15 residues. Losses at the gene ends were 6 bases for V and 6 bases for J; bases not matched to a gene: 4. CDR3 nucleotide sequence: TGTGCCAGCAGAGGACTAGCGGGAGTTGCCGGGGAGCTGTTTTTT. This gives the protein CASRGLAGVAGELFF.

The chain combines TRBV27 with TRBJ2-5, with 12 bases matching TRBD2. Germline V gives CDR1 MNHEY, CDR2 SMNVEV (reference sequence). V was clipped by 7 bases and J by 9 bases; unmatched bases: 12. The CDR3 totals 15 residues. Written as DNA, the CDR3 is TGTGCCAGCAAACCCGAAAATCTAGCGGGGGGGCCCCAGTACTTC. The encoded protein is CASKPENLAGGPQYF.

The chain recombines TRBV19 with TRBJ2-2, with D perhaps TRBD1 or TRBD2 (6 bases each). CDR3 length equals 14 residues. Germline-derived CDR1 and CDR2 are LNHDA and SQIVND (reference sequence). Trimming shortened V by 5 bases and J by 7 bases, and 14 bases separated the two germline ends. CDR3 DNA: TGTGCCAGTAGTCCCAGCAGGGGACTCGGGGAGCTGTTTTTT. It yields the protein CASSPSRGLGELFF.

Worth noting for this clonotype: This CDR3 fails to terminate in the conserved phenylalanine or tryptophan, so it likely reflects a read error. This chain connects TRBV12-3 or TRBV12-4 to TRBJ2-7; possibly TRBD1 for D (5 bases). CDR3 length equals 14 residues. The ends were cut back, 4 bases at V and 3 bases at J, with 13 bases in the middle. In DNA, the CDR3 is TGTGCCAGCAGTTACATGAGACAGAACTACGAGCAGTACCTC. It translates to CASSYMRQNYEQYL.